This entry features one T cell receptor (beta chain) sequence. The antigen remains undetermined. The data were taken from a study of cytomegalovirus exposure and HLA in healthy donors. This CDR3 is 15 amino acids long. V was shortened by 5 bases and J by 2 bases, with 14 bases between the two germline ends. CDR1 is SGHAT, CDR2 FQNNGV, per germline. Primers included in the PCR were 60 Vbeta and 13 Jbeta primers. Libraries were prepared by immunoSEQ multiplex PCR; TCRdb keeps only in-frame clonotypes and omits some of them. The data contain roughly 150,000 clones, 65% to 85% of them seen just once; the ten biggest clones take up around 2.4%. Healthy individuals who donated bone marrow served as the donors. Findings and caveats of the study: Earlier findings revealed that most TCR beta V segments proved productive either about 90% or about 30% of the time. Accurate predictions that matched the HLA-A and HLA-B alleles of most subjects were reportedly made from TCR beta sequences. The only immune exposure information that was available was CMV serostatus.

Sequencing input: PBMCs. V is TRBV11-2 and J is TRBJ2-3, with unresolved D. The TCR was taken from a male donor in good health and CMV-seronegative. CDR3 amino acids: CASSPRSTHTDTQYF. Written as DNA, the CDR3 is TGTGCCAGCAGCCCTCGGTCCACCCACACAGATACGCAGTATTTT.